The rows below give T cell receptor beta chains drawn from one sample of a study of blood T cell repertoires in COVID-19. The repertoire was sequenced with immunoSEQ multiplex PCR; TCRdb's copy has only in-frame clones and lacks some. The profile shows about 200,000 clones, about 83% of them singletons. Sample: PBMCs or T cells enriched from blood (not recorded which). The receptors here all came from a man between 40 and 49 years old with acute COVID-19. The CDR3 runs from the conserved cysteine through the conserved F or W. The D gene is left open where the match is weak. A row's size may be missing; if present it is once, few, many or a size class.

clone_size j_call v_call d_call cdr3_aa cdr3_nt
. TRBJ1-5 TRBV7-2 . CASSLNRDSNQPQHF TGTGCCAGCAGCTTAAACCGGGATAGCAATCAGCCCCAGCATTTT
. TRBJ2-7 TRBV3-1/TRBV3-2 TRBD2 CASTLAGGSYEQYF TGTGCCAGCACCCTAGCGGGAGGCTCCTACGAGCAGTACTTC
few TRBJ2-1 TRBV9 . CASSVVPSSYNEQFF TGTGCCAGCAGCGTAGTCCCCAGCTCCTACAATGAGCAGTTCTTC
. TRBJ1-1 TRBV12-5 TRBD1 CASGFQGALAMNTEAFF TGTGCTAGTGGTTTTCAGGGGGCGCTGGCCATGAACACTGAAGCTTTCTTT
. TRBJ2-3 TRBV19 TRBD2 CASSPQGTTLFTDTQYF TGTGCCAGTAGTCCACAAGGGACTACGTTATTCACAGATACGCAGTATTTT
. TRBJ2-7 TRBV6-5 TRBD1 CATSGQGDGEQYF TGTGCCACCTCTGGACAGGGGGATGGCGAGCAGTACTTC
. TRBJ2-1 TRBV28 . CASSRREQFF TGTGCCAGCAGTCGCCGGGAGCAGTTCTTC
. TRBJ2-1 TRBV28 . CASSLWDTRNEQFF TGTGCCAGCAGTTTATGGGACACTCGGAATGAGCAGTTCTTC
. TRBJ2-7 TRBV7-9 TRBD1 CASSPGTGAYEQYF TGTGCCAGCAGCCCCGGGACAGGGGCCTACGAGCAGTACTTC
. TRBJ2-7 TRBV7-2 TRBD1 CASSSYVPGQGWYF TGTGCCAGCAGCTCCTACGTCCCGGGACAGGGTTGGTACTTC
. TRBJ1-2 TRBV30 . CAWSVIPGYGYTF TGTGCCTGGAGTGTAATTCCCGGCTATGGCTACACCTTC
. TRBJ1-1 TRBV4-3 TRBD1 CASSDTGGHTEAFF TGCGCCAGCAGCGACACAGGGGGACACACTGAAGCTTTCTTT
. TRBJ2-3 TRBV6-2/TRBV6-3 TRBD2 CASSYSNRLAGPDTQYF TGTGCCAGCAGTTACTCTAACCGACTAGCGGGACCTGATACGCAGTATTTT
. TRBJ2-1 TRBV7-2 TRBD2 CASTVVAGGPYNEQFF TGTGCCAGCACCGTAGTAGCGGGAGGACCCTACAATGAGCAGTTCTTC
. TRBJ1-2 TRBV7-9 . CASSPPGDGYTF TGTGCCAGCAGCCCCCCGGGGGATGGCTACACCTTC
. TRBJ2-5 TRBV5-1 . CASSPGTYQETQYF TGCGCCAGCAGCCCGGGAACTTACCAAGAGACCCAGTACTTC
. TRBJ1-1 TRBV4-2 TRBD1 CASSRGTGGNTEAFF TGTGCCAGCAGCCGAGGGACAGGGGGAAACACTGAAGCTTTCTTT
. TRBJ2-1 TRBV15 . CATSRAAGGFYYNEQFF TGTGCCACCAGCAGAGCCGCCGGGGGTTTCTACTACAATGAGCAGTTCTTC
. TRBJ2-7 TRBV10-3 . CAISERDTNSYEQYF TGTGCCATCAGTGAGAGGGACACGAACTCCTACGAGCAGTACTTC
. TRBJ2-7 TRBV13 TRBD2 CASSFRTSGRNYEQYF TGTGCCAGCAGCTTTAGAACTAGCGGGAGAAATTACGAGCAGTACTTC
. TRBJ2-5 TRBV2 . CASRGVSGETQYF TGTGCCAGCAGGGGGGTGAGCGGGGAGACCCAGTACTTC
. TRBJ1-5 TRBV11-2 . CASSLDSGQPQHF TGTGCCAGCAGCTTAGACAGCGGTCAGCCCCAGCATTTT
. TRBJ2-1 TRBV9 . CASSVNSYNEQFF TGTGCCAGCAGCGTTAACTCCTACAATGAGCAGTTCTTC
few TRBJ2-2 TRBV5-6 . CASSFGGGELFF TGTGCCAGCAGCTTCGGAGGCGGGGAGCTGTTTTTT
. TRBJ1-2 TRBV28 TRBD1 CASSLDRAGDYGYTF TGTGCCAGCAGCCTGGACAGGGCAGGGGACTATGGCTACACCTTC
. TRBJ2-7 TRBV28 . CASTEQYSYEQYF TGTGCCAGCACGGAACAGTACTCCTACGAGCAGTACTTC
. TRBJ1-6 TRBV3-1/TRBV3-2 . CASSQGEVHTSPLHF TGTGCCAGCAGCCAAGGTGAGGTACATACTTCACCCCTCCACTTT
. TRBJ2-5 TRBV14 . CASSQAPPSQYF TGTGCCAGCAGCCAAGCCCCTCCTAGCCAGTACTTC
once TRBJ1-5 TRBV6-5 . CASVGGDQPQHF TGTGCCAGCGTCGGGGGGGATCAGCCCCAGCATTTT
. TRBJ1-2 TRBV2 . CASHNNYGYTF TGTGCCAGCCACAACAACTATGGCTACACCTTC
. TRBJ2-3 TRBV29-1 . CSVLQGPDTQYF TGCAGCGTTCTTCAGGGTCCAGATACGCAGTATTTT
. TRBJ1-5 TRBV4-1 . CASSQSAQANQPQHF TGCGCCAGCAGCCAATCCGCACAGGCTAATCAGCCCCAGCATTTT
. TRBJ2-5 TRBV11-2 . CASSLDRQETQYF TGTGCCAGCAGCTTAGATAGACAAGAGACCCAGTACTTC
. TRBJ2-1 TRBV7-6 TRBD2 CASSLETSGSYNEQFF TGTGCCAGCAGCTTAGAGACTAGCGGGAGCTACAATGAGCAGTTCTTC
. TRBJ2-5 TRBV3-1/TRBV3-2 . CASSQVNRERGQYF TGTGCCAGCAGCCAAGTTAACAGGGAGAGGGGCCAGTACTTC
. TRBJ2-1 TRBV18 TRBD2 CASSPGTSRSNEQFF TGTGCCAGCTCACCGGGGACTAGCCGGTCCAATGAGCAGTTCTTC
. TRBJ2-7 TRBV5-8 TRBD2 CASSGTRTSGSYEQYF TGTGCCAGCAGCGGGACCCGGACTAGCGGGAGTTACGAGCAGTACTTC
. TRBJ1-5 TRBV6-1 . CASSEGVGRRQPQHF TGTGCCAGCAGTGAAGGGGTAGGGAGGCGTCAGCCCCAGCATTTT
. TRBJ1-5 TRBV2 . CASSFPLGAGQPQHF TGTGCCAGCAGCTTCCCCCTGGGGGCCGGTCAGCCCCAGCATTTT
. TRBJ2-3 TRBV6-2/TRBV6-3 TRBD1 CASSSGKGTGADTQYF TGTGCCAGCAGTTCCGGTAAAGGGACAGGGGCCGATACGCAGTATTTT
. TRBJ1-3 TRBV28 . CASSSPNLYVPGSDSGNTIYF TGTGCCAGCAGTTCGCCCAACCTTTACGTTCCAGGGTCCGACTCTGGAAACACCATATATTTT
. TRBJ2-1 TRBV11-3 TRBD2 CASSFGRTSHRYNEQFF TGTGCCAGCAGCTTTGGAAGGACTAGCCATAGATACAATGAGCAGTTCTTC
. TRBJ2-3 TRBV7-3 TRBD1 CASSWGIGDRGGDTQYF TGTGCCAGCAGCTGGGGGATCGGGGACAGGGGAGGGGATACGCAGTATTTT
. TRBJ1-3 TRBV18 . CASSSDRFSSGNTIYF TGTGCCAGCTCAAGTGACAGGTTCAGCTCTGGAAACACCATATATTTT
. TRBJ2-5 TRBV2 TRBD2 CASSRSGISQETQYF TGTGCCAGCAGCCGTAGCGGGATATCCCAAGAGACCCAGTACTTC
. TRBJ2-1 TRBV24-1 TRBD2 CATSDSYSTSGSGEQFF TGTGCCACCAGTGATTCCTATTCGACTAGCGGGAGTGGTGAGCAGTTCTTC
. TRBJ1-2 TRBV7-2 TRBD1 CASSLGQGGYGYTF TGTGCCAGCAGCTTAGGACAGGGAGGCTATGGCTACACCTTC
. TRBJ1-1 TRBV2 . CASSAVTEAFF TGTGCCAGCAGTGCCGTCACTGAAGCTTTCTTT
. TRBJ1-1 TRBV19 . CASSIRGEGGAFF TGTGCCAGTAGTATCCGGGGCGAGGGAGGAGCTTTCTTT
. TRBJ1-1 TRBV6-2/TRBV6-3 . CASSYTGSTEAFF TGTGCCAGCAGTTATACAGGGTCCACTGAAGCTTTCTTT
. TRBJ2-3 TRBV29-1 . CSAPDGGADTQYF TGCAGCGCCCCGGACGGGGGAGCAGATACGCAGTATTTT
. TRBJ2-5 TRBV10-3 . CAISVQLPGETQYF TGTGCCATCAGTGTTCAGCTACCGGGGGAGACCCAGTACTTC
. TRBJ2-5 TRBV7-8 TRBD2 CASSLGRVGLLKETQYF TGTGCCAGCAGCTTAGGTCGTGTGGGACTATTAAAAGAGACCCAGTACTTC
. TRBJ1-1 TRBV6-5 . CASSQATGTEAFF TGTGCCAGCAGCCAGGCTACGGGGACTGAAGCTTTCTTT